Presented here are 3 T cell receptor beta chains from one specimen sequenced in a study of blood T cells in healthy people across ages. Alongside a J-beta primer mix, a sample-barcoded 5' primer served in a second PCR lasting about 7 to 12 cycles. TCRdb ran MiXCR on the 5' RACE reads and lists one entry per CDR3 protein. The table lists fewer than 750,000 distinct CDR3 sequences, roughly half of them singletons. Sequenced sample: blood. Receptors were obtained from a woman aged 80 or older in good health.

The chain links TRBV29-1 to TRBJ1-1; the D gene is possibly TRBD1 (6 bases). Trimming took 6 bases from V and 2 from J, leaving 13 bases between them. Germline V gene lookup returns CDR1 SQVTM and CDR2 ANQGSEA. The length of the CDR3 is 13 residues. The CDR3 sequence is CSVGGQYNTEAFF. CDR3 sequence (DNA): TGCAGCGTGGGAGGACAGTACAACACTGAAGCTTTCTTT.

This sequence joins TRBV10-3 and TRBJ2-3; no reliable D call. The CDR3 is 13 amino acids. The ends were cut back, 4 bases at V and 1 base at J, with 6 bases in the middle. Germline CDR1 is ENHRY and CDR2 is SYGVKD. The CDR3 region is CAISADGTDTQYF. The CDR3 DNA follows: TGTGCCATCAGTGCGGACGGCACAGATACGCAGTATTTT.

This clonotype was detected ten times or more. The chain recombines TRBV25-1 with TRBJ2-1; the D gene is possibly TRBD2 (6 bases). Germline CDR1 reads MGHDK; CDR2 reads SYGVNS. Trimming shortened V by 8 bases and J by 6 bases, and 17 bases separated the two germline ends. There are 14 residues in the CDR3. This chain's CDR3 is CASSLAAISNEQFF. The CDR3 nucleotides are TGTGCCAGCTCGTTAGCGGCTATTAGCAATGAGCAGTTCTTC.